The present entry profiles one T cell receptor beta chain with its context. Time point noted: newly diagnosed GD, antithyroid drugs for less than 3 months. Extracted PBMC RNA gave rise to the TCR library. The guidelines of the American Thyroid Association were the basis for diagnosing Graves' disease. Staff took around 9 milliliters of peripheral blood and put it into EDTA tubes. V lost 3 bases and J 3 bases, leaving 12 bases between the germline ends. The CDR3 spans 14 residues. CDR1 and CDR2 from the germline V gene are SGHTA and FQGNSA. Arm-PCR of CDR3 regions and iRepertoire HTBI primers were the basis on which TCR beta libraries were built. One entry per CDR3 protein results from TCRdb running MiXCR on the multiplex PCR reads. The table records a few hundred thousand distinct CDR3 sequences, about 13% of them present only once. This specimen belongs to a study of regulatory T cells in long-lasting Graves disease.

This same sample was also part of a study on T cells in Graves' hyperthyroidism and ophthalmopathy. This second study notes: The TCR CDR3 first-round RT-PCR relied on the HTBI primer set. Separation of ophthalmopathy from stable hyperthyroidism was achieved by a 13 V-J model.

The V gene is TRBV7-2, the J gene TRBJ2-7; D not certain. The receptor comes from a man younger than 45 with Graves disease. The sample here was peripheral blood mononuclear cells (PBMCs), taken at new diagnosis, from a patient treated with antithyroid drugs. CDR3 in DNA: TGTGCCAGCAGCTTGCCTAGAGAGGACTACGAGCAGTACTTC. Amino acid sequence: CASSLPREDYEQYF. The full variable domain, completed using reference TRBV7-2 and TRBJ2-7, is GAGVSQSPSNKVTEKGKDVELRCDPISGHTALYWYRQSLGQGLEFLIYFQGNSAPDKSGLPSDRFSAERTGGSVSTLTIQRTQQEDSAVYLCASSLPREDYEQYFGPGTRLTVT.